Listed here are 27 T cell receptor beta chains from one sample, sequenced in a study of blood T cell repertoires in COVID-19. The protocol was immunoSEQ multiplex PCR, while the TCRdb copy is restricted to in-frame clones and leaves out a portion. This sample has over 55,000 clones; around 87% occur once, and the top ten carry 6.5% to 9.5%. The sequenced material came from peripheral blood. These receptors all stem from a man over 45 with active COVID-19.

The chain couples TRBV18 to TRBJ1-1; D ambiguous. V lost 2 bases and J lost 5, with 18 bases in between. From germline, CDR1 is KGHSH and CDR2 LQKENI. The CDR3 extends over 16 amino acids. CDR3 amino acids: CASSPLEVVGGTEAFF. The CDR3 DNA reads as TGTGCCAGCTCACCATTAGAAGTTGTGGGAGGGACTGAAGCTTTCTTT.

The V gene is TRBV12-3 or TRBV12-4, the J gene TRBJ1-5; D uncertain. The V and J ends lost 3 bases and 7 bases respectively, with 10 bases between them. CDR3 size: 13 residues. The CDR3 loop reads CASSLQEGQPQHF. The CDR3 bases are TGTGCCAGCAGTTTGCAGGAAGGCCAGCCCCAGCATTTT.

A remark on this clone: The same CDR3 arises from other DNA sequences in this sample as well. The chain recombines TRBV3-1 (or the pseudogene TRBV3-2) with TRBJ1-5; D possibly corresponds to TRBD1 (5 bases). CDR1 and CDR2 from the germline V gene are LGHDT and YNNKEL (reference sequence). V lost 0 bases, J lost 7 bases, and 7 bases lay in between. This CDR3 has 13 residues. The CDR3 region is CASSQDRAQPQHF. In DNA form, the CDR3 reads TGTGCCAGCAGCCAAGACAGGGCACAGCCCCAGCATTTT.

The rearrangement uses TRBV10-2 and TRBJ2-7, with 9 nucleotides matching TRBD1. V shed 6 bases and J 3 bases; nucleotides not matched to a gene: 9. Germline V gene data show CDR1 as WSHSY and CDR2 as SAAADI. The CDR3 contains 15 residues. This CDR3 is CASRDRTGAGYEQYF. The CDR3 nucleotides read TGCGCCAGCAGGGACAGGACAGGGGCAGGCTACGAGCAGTACTTC.

This clone was recorded only once. The chain uses TRBV21-1 and TRBJ1-2. TRBV21-1 is marked as a pseudogene. The CDR3 is made up of 15 amino acids. The CDR3 loop is CASSTLWGRGYGYTF. The CDR3 nucleotides read TGTGCCAGCAGTACCTTATGGGGGAGGGGCTATGGCTACACCTTC.

The rearrangement uses TRBV6-2 or TRBV6-3 and TRBJ1-1, with D unresolved. V was trimmed by 1 base and J by 8 bases, leaving 14 bases between them. Germline V gene data show CDR1 as MNHEY and CDR2 as SVGEGT. The CDR3 length is 14 residues. CDR3 sequence: CASSYYSLLKEAFF. In DNA, the CDR3 is TGTGCCAGCAGTTACTACAGTCTCCTAAAGGAAGCTTTCTTT.

This clone is categorized as medium-sized (0.01 to 0.1%). The J gene is TRBJ2-2, the V gene TRBV9; D may be TRBD1 (5 bases). The germline CDR1 and CDR2 sequences are SGDLS and YYNGEE. V lost 6 bases to trimming and J lost 1 base, with 13 bases between them. The CDR3 sequence is 15 residues long. CDR3 residues: CASTVNTGNTGELFF. CDR3 coding DNA: TGTGCCAGCACCGTTAACACAGGGAACACCGGGGAGCTGTTTTTT.

This clone appeared a few times. The gene calls are TRBV5-4 and TRBJ2-3; 9 bases map to TRBD2. Trimming removed 4 bases from V and 3 bases from J; junction bases left unmatched: 9. The CDR3 consists of 16 residues. Germline-derived CDR1 and CDR2 are SGHNT and YYREEE (reference sequence). Here the CDR3 DNA reads TGTGCCAGCAGCCCTATAGCGGGGGCCCCGACAGATACGCAGTATTTT. It translates to CASSPIAGAPTDTQYF.

The chain recombines TRBV24-1 with TRBJ2-3; TRBD1 aligns across 9 bases. There are 14 residues in the CDR3. The V gene end was trimmed by 8 bases and the J gene end by 6 bases; junction bases not matched to a gene: 8. CDR1 is KGHDR and CDR2 is SFDVKD in the germline V gene. This CDR3 reads CATKGDRVGDTQYF. CDR3 bases: TGTGCCACCAAGGGGGACAGGGTAGGGGATACGCAGTATTTT.

The chain uses TRBV27 and TRBJ2-2; D might be TRBD1 (5 bases). Germline lookup yields CDR1 MNHEY and CDR2 SMNVEV (reference sequence). The CDR3 extends over 15 amino acids. The V and J ends lost 2 bases and 1 base respectively, with 8 bases between them. The CDR3 coding sequence is TGTGCCAGCAGTTTACAAGACAGGAACACCGGGGAGCTGTTTTTT. Translation: CASSLQDRNTGELFF.

The chain is built from TRBV30 and TRBJ2-1, with a tentative D call TRBD1 (5 bases). V lost 4 bases to trimming and J lost 2 bases, with 12 bases between them. CDR3 length: 14 amino acids. The germline V gene has CDR1 GTSNPN and CDR2 SVGIG (reference sequence). CDR3 in DNA: TGTGCCTGGAAGTCAGGGAACACCTACAATGAGCAGTTCTTC. This codes for CAWKSGNTYNEQFF.

The chain employs TRBV5-6 and TRBJ1-4; D gene unclear. Trimming cost V 4 bases and J 0 bases, with 10 bases left between them. The germline V gene encodes CDR1 SGHDT and CDR2 YYEEEE. The CDR3 has 15 residues. The CDR3 DNA is TGTGCCAGCAGCCAAACAGCTGCAACTAATGAAAAACTGTTTTTT. It is translated as CASSQTAATNEKLFF.

The chain employs TRBV7-9 and TRBJ2-7, with TRBD1 as a possible D gene (5 bases). The CDR3 extends over 12 amino acids. CDR1 is SEHNR and CDR2 is FQNEAQ in the germline V gene (reference sequence). The germline V and J ends were trimmed by 4 bases and 7 bases, with 11 bases remaining between them. The DNA of the CDR3 is TGTGCCAGCAGCTCCCAGGGTGGAGAGCAGTACTTC. Translating gives CASSSQGGEQYF.

The CDR3 sequence is CASSYIGQGAKNIQYF. CDR3 DNA sequence: TGTGCCAGCAGTTACATAGGGCAGGGGGCCAAAAACATTCAGTACTTC. This chain links TRBV6-2 or TRBV6-3 with TRBJ2-4; D might be TRBD1 (6 bases). The CDR3 runs to 16 residues. Germline V gene lookup returns CDR1 MNHEY and CDR2 SVGEGT. V gave up 2 bases and J gave up 1 base, with 12 bases separating them.

V is TRBV5-6 and J is TRBJ1-1; a weak D match, TRBD1 (6 bases). Trimming removed 5 bases from V and 1 base from J, with 12 bases in between. Germline loops: CDR1 SGHDT, CDR2 YYEEEE. This CDR3 is 14 amino acids long. The CDR3 DNA reads as TGTGCCAGCAGTTTCGACAGGCAGAACACTGAAGCTTTCTTT. As protein: CASSFDRQNTEAFF. The variable domain in full, with the rest retrieved from reference TRBV5-6 and TRBJ1-1, is DAGVTQSPTHLIKTRGQQVTLRCSPKSGHDTVSWYQQALGQGPQFIFQYYEEEERQRGNFPDRFSGHQFPNYSSELNVNALLLGDSALYLCASSFDRQNTEAFFGQGTRLTVV.

This clone came up a few times. The chain is built from TRBV7-8 and TRBJ2-3; 7 positions match TRBD1. The J segment lost 4 bases and the V segment lost 1 base, leaving 2 bases of the junction unmatched. The germline gives CDR1 SGHVS, CDR2 FQNEAQ. The CDR3 covers 14 residues. The CDR3 is CASSLGTGADTQYF. Written as DNA, the CDR3 is TGTGCCAGCAGCTTAGGAACAGGGGCAGATACGCAGTATTTT.

This clone was picked up one time. The genes are TRBV5-6 and TRBJ2-1, with 8 bases lining up with TRBD1. CDR1 and CDR2 (germline): SGHDT, YYEEEE. J gave up 2 bases and V 0 bases, and 7 bases lay outside the gene matches. This CDR3 contains 17 residues. In nucleotides, the CDR3 is TGTGCCAGCAGCTTGGGGCAGGGGGCGAGGACCTACAATGAGCAGTTCTTC. Translating it yields CASSLGQGARTYNEQFF.

The chain combines TRBV6-5 with TRBJ1-1; 7 positions agree with TRBD1. Germline values: CDR1 MNHEY, CDR2 SVGAGI. There are 14 residues in the CDR3. Trimming took 4 bases from V and 1 from J; bases not matched to a gene: 3. The DNA for the CDR3 is TGTGCCAGCAGTTTCGGGACAGCGAACACTGAAGCTTTCTTT. Protein product: CASSFGTANTEAFF.

This chain joins TRBV6-4 and TRBJ2-1, with TRBD2 matching 9 bases. From germline, CDR1 is MRHNA and CDR2 SNTAGT. The ends lost 4 bases at V and 9 bases at J; junction bases unmatched: 7. The CDR3 sequence is 14 residues long. Here the CDR3 DNA reads TGTGCCAGCAGTGCGGTAGCGGGGGCGAGTGAGCAGTTCTTC. It codes for CASSAVAGASEQFF.

The chain combines TRBV11-2 with TRBJ2-2; TRBD1 agrees at 7 bases. This CDR3 is built from 14 residues. Germline CDR1 and CDR2: SGHAT and FQNNGV. V shed 4 bases and J 5 bases; nucleotides not matched to a gene: 4. The CDR3 reads CASSSNRGTGELFF. The CDR3 DNA reads as TGTGCCAGCAGCTCGAACAGGGGAACCGGGGAGCTGTTTTTT.

V gene TRBV18 combines with J gene TRBJ2-3; D might be TRBD2 (6 bases). CDR3 size: 14 residues. V lost 2 bases and J 6 bases, leaving 12 bases between the germline ends. The V gene's germline CDR1 is KGHSH and CDR2 LQKENI. The CDR3 protein is CASSPELRGDTQYF. The CDR3 bases are TGTGCCAGCTCACCAGAGCTCCGGGGGGATACGCAGTATTTT.

This rearrangement joins TRBV9 to TRBJ1-1, with D maybe TRBD1 (5 bases). The V and J ends lost 0 bases and 6 bases respectively, with 12 bases between them. Germline V lookup: CDR1 SGDLS, CDR2 YYNGEE. The length of the CDR3 is 14 residues. The DNA of the CDR3 is TGTGCCAGCAGCGTAGGGGGCGACCCACCTGAAGCTTTCTTT. Translating it yields CASSVGGDPPEAFF.

This rearrangement joins TRBV9 to TRBJ1-1, with TRBD1 matching over 7 bases. Germline values: CDR1 SGDLS, CDR2 YYNGEE. This CDR3 is built from 14 residues. V lost 3 bases, J lost 4 bases, and 6 bases stayed unmatched. The CDR3 protein is CASSARDRATEAFF. DNA for the CDR3: TGTGCCAGCAGCGCCAGAGACAGGGCCACTGAAGCTTTCTTT.

The rearrangement links TRBV10-3 to TRBJ2-6; 11 bases match TRBD1. The CDR3 contains 16 residues. Unmatched junction bases numbered 3, after V lost 6 bases and J lost 2 bases. CDR1 is ENHRY and CDR2 is SYGVKD in the germline V gene. The CDR3 coding sequence is TGTGCCATCAGGGCGGGACAGGGGGCTGGGGCCAACGTCCTGACTTTC. This gives the protein CAIRAGQGAGANVLTF.

This clone has more than one count but fewer than ten. The rearrangement joins TRBV28 to TRBJ2-3, with TRBD1 as a possible D gene (7 bases). The CDR3 consists of 14 residues. The V end lost 8 bases, the J end lost 2 bases, and 14 bases lay between the germline ends. Germline values: CDR1 MDHEN, CDR2 SYDVKM. The chain's CDR3 is CASGGTASTDTQYF. CDR3 nucleotide sequence: TGTGCCAGCGGCGGGACAGCCTCCACAGATACGCAGTATTTT.

V is TRBV15 and J is TRBJ2-1, with D possibly being TRBD2 (6 bases). V was trimmed by 0 bases and J by 3 bases, leaving 12 bases between them. The germline V gene encodes CDR1 LNHNV and CDR2 YYDKDF (reference sequence). The CDR3 covers 16 residues. Here the CDR3 DNA reads TGTGCCACCAGCAGAGAATATAGCGGTCTCTACAATGAGCAGTTCTTC. The encoded protein is CATSREYSGLYNEQFF.

The chain uses TRBV3-1 (or the pseudogene TRBV3-2) and TRBJ1-1, with TRBD1 matching 8 bases. The CDR3 is 13 amino acids. The J segment lost 5 bases and the V segment lost 5 bases, leaving 4 bases of the junction unmatched. The germline V gene has CDR1 LGHDT and CDR2 YNNKEL (reference sequence). Written as DNA, the CDR3 is TGTGCCAGCAGCGGACAGGGAAGTACTGAAGCTTTCTTT. Its protein product is CASSGQGSTEAFF.